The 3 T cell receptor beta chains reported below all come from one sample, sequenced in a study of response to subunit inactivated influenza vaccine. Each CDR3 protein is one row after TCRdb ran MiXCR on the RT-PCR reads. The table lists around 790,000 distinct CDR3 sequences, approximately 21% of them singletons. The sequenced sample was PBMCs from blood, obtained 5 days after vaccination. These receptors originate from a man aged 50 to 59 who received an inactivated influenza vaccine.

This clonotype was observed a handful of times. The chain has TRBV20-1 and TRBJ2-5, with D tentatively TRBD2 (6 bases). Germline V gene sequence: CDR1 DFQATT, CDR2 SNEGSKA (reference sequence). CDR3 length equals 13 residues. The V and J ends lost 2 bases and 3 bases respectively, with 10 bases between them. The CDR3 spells CSARPGGKETQYF. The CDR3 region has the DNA TGCAGTGCTAGACCGGGCGGGAAAGAGACCCAGTACTTC.

The CDR3, as DNA: TGTGCCAGCAGTCCAAGGGACTCGACAGCCTACGAGCAGTACTTC. Its translation: CASSPRDSTAYEQYF. The chain has TRBV12-3 or TRBV12-4 and TRBJ2-7, with D possibly TRBD2 on 6 matching bases. The CDR3 is made up of 15 amino acids. Trimming took off 5 bases at V and 2 bases at J, with 16 bases between the two ends.

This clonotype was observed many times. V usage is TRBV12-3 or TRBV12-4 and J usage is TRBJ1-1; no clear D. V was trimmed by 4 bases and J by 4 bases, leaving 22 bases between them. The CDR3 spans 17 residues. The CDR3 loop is CASSSLLDTGRGTEAFF. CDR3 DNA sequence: TGTGCCAGCAGTTCACTCCTGGATACTGGGCGGGGCACTGAAGCTTTCTTT.